Below are 5 T cell receptor beta chains sequenced from a single sample in a study of blood T cell repertoires in COVID-19. Assay used: immunoSEQ multiplex PCR; TCRdb lists only in-frame clones, some missing. The sample has 110,000 to 150,000 clones, 65% to 80% seen once. Sequencing input: peripheral blood. Source of these receptors: a man aged 55 to 70 with acute or convalescent COVID-19.

This clone was seen a single time. The rearrangement joins TRBV2 to TRBJ2-3, with D tentatively TRBD2 (6 bases). V was clipped by 1 base and J by 4 bases, with 12 bases between them. Per germline, CDR1 SNHLY and CDR2 FYNNEI. The CDR3 has 15 amino acids. CDR3 coding DNA: TGTGCCAGCAGTGAAGGGGTTGGAGGGGCAGATACGCAGTATTTT. Protein: CASSEGVGGADTQYF.

The DNA for the CDR3 is TGCAGTGGGGGACAAGAATATGGCTACACCTTC. Protein sequence: CSGGQEYGYTF. This rearrangement joins TRBV20-1 to TRBJ1-2; TRBD1 might be the D (6 bases). Germline values: CDR1 DFQATT, CDR2 SNEGSKA (reference sequence). Trimming cost V 7 bases and J 5 bases, with 11 bases left between them. There are 11 residues in the CDR3.

This clone turned up a few times. The rearrangement joins TRBV21-1 to TRBJ1-2; TRBD1 reflects the table's D call only, with no check against the DNA. TRBV21-1 is labeled a pseudogene. The CDR3 has 13 residues. The DNA of the CDR3 is TGTGCCAGCAGTTCCGGGACAGGAAATGGCTACACCTTC. Amino acids: CASSSGTGNGYTF.

V usage is TRBV6-1 and J usage is TRBJ2-7, with TRBD2 matching over 7 bases. Looked up from germline, CDR1 is MNHNS and CDR2 is SASEGT. The trim removed 3 bases at V and 2 bases at J, leaving 7 bases unmatched. This CDR3 spans 15 amino acids. This CDR3 reads CASSDWRGSPYEQYF. The CDR3 DNA sequence: TGTGCCAGCAGTGATTGGCGGGGGTCCCCCTACGAGCAGTACTTC.

The rearrangement uses TRBV7-7 and TRBJ2-1, with 9 nucleotides matching TRBD2. Looked up from germline, CDR1 is SSHAT and CDR2 is FNYEAQ (reference sequence). The V gene end was trimmed by 5 bases and the J gene end by 11 bases; junction bases not matched to a gene: 4. The CDR3 is 12 amino acids. CDR3 region: CASSAPSGKQFF. The CDR3 DNA is TGTGCCAGCAGCGCCCCTAGCGGGAAGCAGTTCTTC.